This T cell receptor beta chain comes out of a study of cytomegalovirus exposure and HLA in healthy donors. Both 60 Vbeta primers and 13 Jbeta primers went into the PCR. Original handling: A later analysis counted about 80 million unique TCR beta chains, 9.5 million to 13 million shared. Sequencing used immunoSEQ multiplex PCR; TCRdb keeps in-frame clones, though not all of them. The D gene and trimming were derived from the DNA, and the V and J assignments and clone size from that table. The repertoire holds under 200,000 clones, with about 71% as singletons. This clone showed up just a few times. The antigen remains unidentified. Germline CDR1 SGHRS, CDR2 YFSETQ. The V and J ends lost 4 bases and 8 bases, in that order; junction bases with no gene match: 3. This CDR3 has 13 residues. At the time of sampling, donors were nominally healthy, though unrecorded immune exposures were likely. Findings of the study overall: TCR beta V- and J-gene trimming was later associated with a missense DCLRE1C variant. 87-base-pair reads could not separate some V segments, including TRBV6-2 and TRBV6-3.

The sample was PBMCs. This TCR was sampled from a man in his forties or fifties in good health and CMV-seronegative. The chain is built from TRBV5-1 and TRBJ2-1; 10 nucleotides match TRBD1. The CDR3, as DNA: TGCGCCAGCAGCCCCGGGACAGGGGATGAGCAGTTCTTC. Residues: CASSPGTGDEQFF. The variable domain in full, with the rest retrieved from reference TRBV5-1 and TRBJ2-1, is KAGVTQTPRYLIKTRGQQVTLSCSPISGHRSVSWYQQTPGQGLQFLFEYFSETQRNKGNFPGRFSGRQFSNSRSEMNVSTLELGDSALYLCASSPGTGDEQFFGPGTRLTVL.